This T cell receptor (beta chain) was captured by sequencing in a study of blood T cell repertoires in COVID-19. In the study overall: In each case, the material was cDNA or gDNA derived from T cells, B-cell-depleted T cells, or PBMCs.

V lost 8 bases and J lost 3; bases outside the gene matches: 5. Germline CDR1 is MNHEY and CDR2 is SVGAGI. CDR3 length equals 14 residues. The protocol was immunoSEQ multiplex PCR, while the TCRdb copy is restricted to in-frame clones and leaves out a portion. Found here are 35,000 to 50,000 clones, about 88% of them singletons; the top ten hold about an eighth. The sample holds a few counts of this clone. The chain has TRBV6-5 and TRBJ2-2; 8 nucleotides agree with TRBD2. The TCR originated in a human donor in a cohort sampled during active COVID-19. The specimen was peripheral blood. DNA of the CDR3: TGTGCCAGCGCGCGGGGGGAGGACACCGGGGAGCTGTTTTTT. It translates to CASARGEDTGELFF.